The sequence of this TCR beta chain was determined in a study of glioma-infiltrating T cells after dendritic cell vaccination. At the level of the study: Glioblastoma patients came from Phase I and II dendritic cell vaccination trials. The vaccine used monocyte-derived dendritic cells pulsed overnight with autologous tumor lysate.

Amplification used 60 V beta primers and 13 J beta primers. Produced via immunoSEQ multiplex PCR; TCRdb's table is partial and in-frame only. The table lists 45,000 to 50,000 clones, 85% of them singletons. The CDR3 has 13 residues. All glioblastoma patients lacked an isocitrate dehydrogenase mutation. The starting material was blood, obtained before dendritic cell vaccination. The sequence came from a human donor with glioblastoma. This chain uses TRBV21-1 with TRBJ1-5. TRBV21-1 is classified as a pseudogene. The CDR3 loop reads CASSKGGDQPQHF. The CDR3 region has the DNA TGTGCCAGCAGCAAAGGGGGGGATCAGCCCCAGCATTTT.